The present T cell receptor beta chain was sequenced within a study of T-cell reconstitution after alpha-beta-depleted transplantation in children. This CDR3 spans 16 amino acids. Per germline, CDR1 SGHRS and CDR2 YFSETQ. The V and J ends lost 2 bases and 0 bases, in that order; junction bases with no gene match: 5. Unique molecular identifiers were incorporated into the prepared TCRbeta library. TCRdb reanalysed the PCR reads using MiXCR and keeps one entry per CDR3 protein. The table shows roughly 100,000 distinct CDR3 sequences, with 6% to 9% occurring only once. Sequenced material: PBMCs, taken before TCRalphabeta/CD19-depleted stem cell transplant. The chain recombines TRBV5-1 with TRBJ2-1, with 7 nucleotides matching TRBD2. This TCR derives from a boy younger than 10 with acute lymphoblastic leukemia, due to receive a stem cell transplant. The CDR3 loop is CASSFGGGSSYNEQFF. Here the CDR3 DNA reads TGCGCCAGCAGCTTTGGGGGGGGGAGCTCCTACAATGAGCAGTTCTTC. Full variable domain (rest looked up from reference TRBV5-1 and TRBJ2-1): KAGVTQTPRYLIKTRGQQVTLSCSPISGHRSVSWYQQTPGQGLQFLFEYFSETQRNKGNFPGRFSGRQFSNSRSEMNVSTLELGDSALYLCASSFGGGSSYNEQFFGPGTRLTVL.